The present entry profiles one T cell receptor beta chain with its context. Its antigen is not identified. This specimen belongs to a study of T cells in localized non-small cell lung cancer. Study observations and caveats: Detection in adjacent lung was observed for a median approximately 52 of the top 100 tumor clones. A single tumor region was sequenced, leaving heterogeneity possible.

V was pared by 4 bases and J by 4 bases, with 12 bases of the junction left unmatched. The germline CDR1 and CDR2 sequences are SGHTA and FQGNSA. The CDR3 consists of 16 residues. Profiling relied on immunoSEQ multiplex PCR, and the TCRdb table lists in-frame clones only, not all of them. The table has some 52,000 clones, more than 80% seen once; the top ten hold roughly 18%. This TCR was recovered from a male donor older than 55 with stage III squamous cell lung carcinoma. The source material was peripheral blood, sampled before any cancer treatment. The chain recombines TRBV7-2 with TRBJ1-2; 7 bases are shared with TRBD1. Here the CDR3 reads CASSSNRGRGSYGYTF. In DNA form, the CDR3 reads TGTGCCAGCAGCTCTAACAGGGGCCGAGGGTCCTATGGCTACACCTTC.